This T cell receptor (beta chain) appears in the sequencing data of a study of blood T cell repertoires in COVID-19. All enrollees were roughly 18 to 100 years old and from roughly 26 US areas. The CDR3 is 15 amino acids. The germline CDR1 and CDR2 sequences are LNHNV and YYDKDF (reference sequence). Germline trimming cut 4 bases from V and 5 bases from J; bases unmatched to any gene: 8. As handled by the study authors: Nucleated cell number was recorded as an estimate derived from reference gene primer amplification. Clones were sequenced by immunoSEQ multiplex PCR, and TCRdb holds only the in-frame ones, with some missing. V, J and clone size reflect that table, while D and trimming were determined from the DNA. Here the sample spans roughly 220,000 clones, 85% to 90% being singletons.

Sequencing was carried out using PBMCs or T cells enriched from blood (not recorded which). The V gene is TRBV15, the J gene TRBJ2-1, with TRBD1 identical over 7 bases. The sequence came from a man younger than 40 who had been exposed to COVID-19. CDR3 nucleotide sequence: TGTGCCACCAGCAAGGGGGACAGTCCGAACAATGAGCAGTTCTTC. Translating it yields CATSKGDSPNNEQFF.